This T cell receptor (beta chain) is from a study of blood T cell repertoires in COVID-19. Across the study: Sites in the United States, Italy and Spain provided acute and convalescent COVID-19 samples.

Under the authors' procedure: Amplification from reference gene primers served as the basis for estimated nucleated cell counts. Generated by immunoSEQ multiplex PCR, the TCRdb table keeps only in-frame clones and is missing some. That table supplies the V and J calls and clone size; D and trimming were determined from the DNA. Of some 140,000 clones listed, roughly 80% are singletons. The junction had 5 bases not matched to a gene; V was cut back by 2 bases and J by 10 bases. This CDR3 spans 14 amino acids. Germline V lookup: CDR1 SGHVS, CDR2 FQNEAQ. Seattle patient enrollment occurred during active infection, with longitudinal follow-up thereafter.

This receptor was identified in a woman aged 60 to 75 with COVID-19, enrolled during active disease. This chain connects TRBV7-8 to TRBJ1-6; 7 positions agree with TRBD1. Material for sequencing was peripheral blood. CDR3 residues: CASSLRQGGSPLHF. CDR3 nucleotides: TGTGCCAGCAGCTTAAGACAGGGCGGATCACCCCTCCACTTT.